This TCR beta chain came from a study of blood T cell repertoires in COVID-19 (dated by TCRdb to about 2020). The study in broad terms: Samples from collaborators originated in the United States, Italy and Spain and spanned both the acute and convalescent phases of COVID-19. The prospective study material was composed of cDNA or gDNA derived from T cells, B-cell-depleted T cells, or PBMCs. The dataset comprised deeply sampled blood TCRbeta repertoires from subjects exposed to, actively infected with, or recovered from COVID-19. A freely available public database, intended as a resource for researchers studying the immune response to SARS-CoV-2, is where the repertoires were released. Samples were obtained from the ongoing ImmuneRACE study (first 160 participants) and from 950 to 1,500 subjects provided by 6 global collaborators. A de-identified subject ID, COVID-19 status, age in years and sex were almost always included in the sample metadata. HLA class I and class II types, where available, came from metadata supplied by the sample provider rather than from assay-based typing. What the work shows at the level of the full study, not this receptor alone: Clinical and demographic metadata were provided uncurated, with the amount varying by source and participant.

Ends trimmed: V by 3 bases, J by 3 bases; bases unmatched to a gene: 3. Via the germline V gene, CDR1 is LGHNA and CDR2 YSLEER. The CDR3 spans 14 residues, from the cysteine through the phenylalanine. Only the CDR3 part of the read is kept: 42 bases, read in frame from the first base. TCRbeta CDR3 regions were amplified from genomic DNA by means of the immunoSEQ Assay, a bias-controlled multiplex PCR. The paper's processing steps were these. The number of nucleated cells in each sample was estimated from the amplification of reference gene primers within the assay. Sequence reads were collapsed and filtered to measure the absolute abundance of every unique TCRbeta CDR3 rearrangement. For each sample, productive Simpson clonality was calculated as the square root of Simpson's diversity index across productive rearrangements. Here the immuneACCESS table is served through TCRdb, limited to in-frame sequences with V and J called. Missing clones are a known gap in these copies; in checked studies unresolved V genes cover under half, and the rest lacks a known reason. D and trimming come from the DNA, and the V and J calls and clone size come from that table. Here the sample has roughly 59,000 clones; roughly 77% occur a single time. In total, the top ten clones hold approximately 14% of the sample.

Notes on this clone: The clone's antigen remains unknown. Base qualities are missing; no much larger clone stands one base away.

The collaborating institutions used their own protocols to collect whole blood in K2EDTA tubes. Collaborator samples were shipped for TCRbeta analysis as frozen whole blood, isolated PBMCs, or DNA extracted from either sample type. Recombination linked TRBV4-3 to TRBJ1-1; TRBD1 matches 8 bases in the middle. Sequences were obtained from peripheral blood. The TCR was taken from an elderly man with acute or convalescent COVID-19. The bases are TGCGCCAGCAGCCAGACAGGGGCTCACACTGAAGCTTTCTTT. This translates into CASSQTGAHTEAFF.